This T cell receptor beta chain was captured by sequencing in a study of blood T cell repertoires in COVID-19. For the study at large: Sites across the United States, Italy and Spain contributed samples from acute and convalescent COVID-19. The cDNA or gDNA used as material had been derived from T cells, B-cell-depleted T cells, or PBMCs.

This CDR3 spans 14 amino acids. V lost 7 bases and J lost 1; bases outside the gene matches: 6. Germline V gives CDR1 MNHEY, CDR2 SVGAGI. TCRdb's table, derived via immunoSEQ multiplex PCR, lists solely in-frame clones and lacks some. Altogether roughly 430,000 clones are present, 88% being singletons, with the ten largest covering roughly 2%. Enrolled through a virtual design, the participants were between about 18 and 89 years of age and came from under 30 US areas. Participants reported their clinical history, and cohort assignment relied on those reports. Sequenced input: PBMCs or T cells enriched from blood (not recorded which). The chain recombines TRBV6-5 with TRBJ2-5; TRBD1 matches at 7 bases. The receptor was isolated from a woman between 40 and 50 years old with acute COVID-19. CDR3 loop: CASTRGTVQETQYF. The CDR3 DNA is TGTGCCAGCACTAGAGGGACAGTCCAAGAGACCCAGTACTTC.